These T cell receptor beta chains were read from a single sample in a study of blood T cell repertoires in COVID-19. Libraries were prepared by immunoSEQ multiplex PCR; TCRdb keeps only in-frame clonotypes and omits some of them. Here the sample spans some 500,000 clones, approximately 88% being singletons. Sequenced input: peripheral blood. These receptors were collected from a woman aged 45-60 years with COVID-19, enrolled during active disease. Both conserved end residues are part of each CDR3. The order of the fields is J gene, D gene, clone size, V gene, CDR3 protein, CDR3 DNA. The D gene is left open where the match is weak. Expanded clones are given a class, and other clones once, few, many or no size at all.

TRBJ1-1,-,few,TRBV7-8,CASSLVETNTEAFF,TGTGCCAGCAGCTTAGTGGAGACGAACACTGAAGCTTTCTTT
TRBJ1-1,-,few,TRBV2,CASRRQTNTEAFF,TGTGCCAGCAGGCGACAGACGAACACTGAAGCTTTCTTT
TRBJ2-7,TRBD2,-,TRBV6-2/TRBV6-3,CASSPFLLAGSRREQYF,TGTGCCAGCAGTCCCTTCCTTTTAGCGGGGTCCCGGCGGGAGCAGTACTTC
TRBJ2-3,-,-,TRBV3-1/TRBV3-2,CASSPRAGGLDTQYF,TGTGCCAGCAGCCCTCGGGCCGGGGGACTGGATACGCAGTATTTT
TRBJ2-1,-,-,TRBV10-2,CASRGVGGEIEQFF,TGCGCCAGCAGGGGAGTTGGGGGCGAGATTGAGCAGTTCTTC
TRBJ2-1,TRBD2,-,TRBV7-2,CASSLLAGGHNEQFF,TGTGCCAGCAGCTTACTAGCGGGGGGTCACAATGAGCAGTTCTTC
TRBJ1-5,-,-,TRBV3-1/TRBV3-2,CAGSQDPIGNQPQHF,TGTGCCGGCAGCCAAGACCCTATAGGCAATCAGCCCCAGCATTTT
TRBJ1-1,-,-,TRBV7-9,CASSLVEPEAFF,TGTGCCAGCAGCTTAGTTGAGCCTGAAGCTTTCTTT
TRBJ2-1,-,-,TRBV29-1,CSVEAPGLPRRRNEQFF,TGCAGCGTTGAAGCCCCGGGACTTCCTAGGAGACGCAATGAGCAGTTCTTC
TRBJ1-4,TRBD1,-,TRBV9,CASSVGTGSKNEKLFF,TGTGCCAGCAGCGTAGGGACAGGGAGCAAGAATGAAAAACTGTTTTTT
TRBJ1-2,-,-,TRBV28,CASSLGRGYTF,TGTGCCAGCAGTTTAGGCCGAGGCTACACCTTC
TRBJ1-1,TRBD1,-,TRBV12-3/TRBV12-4,CASQTGRNTEAFF,TGTGCCAGCCAGACAGGGAGGAACACTGAAGCTTTCTTT
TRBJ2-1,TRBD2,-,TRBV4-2,CASSQDGLAGGYEQFF,TGTGCCAGCAGCCAAGATGGTCTAGCGGGGGGATATGAGCAGTTCTTC
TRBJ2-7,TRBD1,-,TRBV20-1,CSAPTGGEQYF,TGCAGTGCCCCGACAGGGGGCGAGCAGTACTTC
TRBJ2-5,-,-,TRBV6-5,CASRTGDIWETQYF,TGTGCCAGCAGAACCGGGGACATATGGGAGACCCAGTACTTC
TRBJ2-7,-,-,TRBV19,CASSISRDGNEQYF,TGTGCCAGTAGTATATCCCGAGACGGGAACGAGCAGTACTTC
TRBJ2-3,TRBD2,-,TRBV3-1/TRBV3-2,CASSQDYRTSGGLTDTQYF,TGTGCCAGCAGCCAAGATTACCGGACTAGCGGGGGCCTCACAGATACGCAGTATTTT
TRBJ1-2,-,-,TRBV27,CASSLRGGGGYTF,TGTGCCAGCAGTCTAAGGGGAGGTGGTGGCTACACCTTC
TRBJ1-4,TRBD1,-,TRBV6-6,CASSYGDSGNEKLFF,TGTGCCAGCAGTTACGGGGACAGCGGGAATGAAAAACTGTTTTTT
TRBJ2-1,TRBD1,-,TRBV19,CASSVTGTGAYNEQFF,TGTGCCAGTAGTGTAACCGGGACAGGCGCCTACAATGAGCAGTTCTTC